A single TCR beta chain is shown here with its context. The target antigen is unknown. Using immunoSEQ multiplex PCR, the repertoire was profiled, and TCRdb retains in-frame clones only, with some absent. The data hold approximately 20,000 clones, with around nine tenths observed a single time. Germline V gives CDR1 SEHNR, CDR2 FQNEAQ (reference sequence). The CDR3 extends over 15 amino acids. V lost 2 bases to trimming and J lost 7 bases; unmatched junction nucleotides: 7. This record comes from a study of graft-versus-host responses after intestinal transplantation. For the study at large: Transplants given to recipients were multivisceral, liver-intestinal, or isolated intestinal. For 2 to 4 years after anti-thymocyte globulin induction, all recipients took tacrolimus and steroids. Study results and limitations: Across patients carrying graft-donor T cell macrochimerism, allografts held high graft-versus-host to host-versus-graft clonal ratios.

Sample: bone marrow, taken approximately 130 days after transplant. The receptor comes from a human patient who received an intestinal transplant, so some T cells may come from the graft donor. The rearrangement uses TRBV7-9 and TRBJ2-1; 8 bases match TRBD2. In DNA, the CDR3 is TGTGCCAGCAGCTTAACGGCACTAGCGGCGAATGAGCAGTTCTTC. Translation: CASSLTALAANEQFF.